This T cell receptor beta chain is from a study of T cells in Graves' hyperthyroidism and ophthalmopathy (dated by TCRdb to the late 2010s). Study-wide context: Peripheral blood was collected at initial diagnosis, before any treatment. Prospective prediction of ophthalmopathy was tested in an independent validation cohort consisting of under 20 hyperthyroidism patients and some 16 patients who later progressed to ophthalmopathy. The study also compared thyroid tissue and blood T-cell repertoires from five or six Graves' hyperthyroidism patients. A discovery cohort of about a hundred patients, about 40 with Graves' ophthalmopathy and 57 with stable Graves' hyperthyroidism, was used to find distinguishing TCR V-J signatures. TCR Vbeta CDR3 sequencing of approximately 140 peripheral blood samples (roughly 43 ophthalmopathy, 75 to 85 hyperthyroidism and around 17 progressor patients) is reported in the paper. Once sampling was done, hyperthyroidism patients were given methimazole at a starting dose of 30 mg daily, whereas ophthalmopathy patients were given high-dose intravenous methylprednisolone. The roughly 99 discovery patients were divided at random into training and test sets in a 7:3 ratio. Broad study findings and their caveats: During validation, the model predicted progression to ophthalmopathy a median of approximately 6 months ahead of onset, with just under 71% sensitivity and less than 85% specificity. Ophthalmopathy was separated from stable hyperthyroidism by a 13 V-J signature model, with 85% to 90% sensitivity and about 81% specificity obtained in cross-validation and 80%/75% obtained in testing. No statistical method was used to set the sample size in advance, and investigators knew the group allocation. Most expanded thyroid clonotypes (frequency above 0.001) were also detected in blood, a finding suggesting that blood repertoires may reflect thyroid immune responses.

The TCR beta CDR3 regions were amplified from RNA transcripts. For the first round of RT-PCR on the TCR CDR3, the HTBI primer set was used together with the Qiagen OneStep RT-PCR kit. The libraries were constructed in a second round of multiplex PCR and then size-selected and purified. Paired-end sequencing of the libraries was performed with 100 bp reads on an Illumina HiSeq2000. Per the original workflow: SOAPnuke was used to process the raw data, throwing out any read that contained adapters or uncalled bases, had a mean Phred below 15, or lacked an exact constant-primer or identifier match. High-quality paired reads were merged using COPE v1.2.5, and each unique nucleotide sequence was defined as a clonotype. MiTCR v1.1 was used to align clonotypes to the IMGT TRBV, TRBD and TRBJ reference segments. The analysis was restricted to V-J combinations with a frequency above 0.0001, which together covered about 99% of the repertoires. The TCS score was defined as F50 (clonal expansion) divided by E x V (chaos), with BLOSUM62-based TCRdist calculated between CDR3 peptides within each V-J. Welch's t-statistics and random forest reduced some 510 V-J features to fewer than 15, which were used in a naive Bayes classifier (R e1071). TCRdb handled the public reads itself, with Q25 trimming in fastp and clone calling in MiXCR, and kept productive beta chains. Rows with one shared CDR3 protein collapse into an entry with the most common genes and DNA. TCRdb, not the authors, supplied the V and J calls. A total of about 550,000 distinct CDR3 sequences appear in this sample, around 20% of them only once. The ten top clones hold less than 30% of the sample.

Stable Graves' hyperthyroidism was defined as the absence of progression to ophthalmopathy over 18 months of follow-up. Hyperthyroidism patients were aged 18 to 65 years and newly diagnosed, with disease duration of less than 2 months. Any patient with an uncontrolled infection, another autoimmune disease, pregnancy or lactation was excluded. Clinical symptoms, serum thyroxine and TRAb, thyroid ultrasound, and orbital computed tomography formed the basis for the diagnoses. PBMCs were isolated from 10 ml of fresh peripheral blood by Ficoll-Paque density gradient centrifugation. Trizol reagent was used to extract total RNA, and RNA quality was then checked on an Agilent 2100 Bioanalyzer. Trimming removed 6 bases from V and 0 bases from J, leaving 9 bases between the germline ends. There are 13 amino acids in the CDR3, from cysteine to phenylalanine inclusive. The entry retains the CDR3 DNA only, 39 bases that are in frame from base 1. Via the germline V gene, CDR1 is MNHEY and CDR2 SVGAGI.

This clonotype was counted ten times or more. Its cognate antigen has yet to be identified. Nothing much larger sits one base from this clone, and base qualities are not available. The rearrangement combines TRBV6-5 with TRBJ2-7; tentative D gene TRBD1, with 5 bases matching. The sample consisted of blood. This clonotype originated in a man younger than 35 with Graves' hyperthyroidism. The encoded CDR3 is CASRQVTSYEQYF. The base sequence is TGTGCCAGCAGACAGGTTACCTCCTACGAGCAGTACTTC.